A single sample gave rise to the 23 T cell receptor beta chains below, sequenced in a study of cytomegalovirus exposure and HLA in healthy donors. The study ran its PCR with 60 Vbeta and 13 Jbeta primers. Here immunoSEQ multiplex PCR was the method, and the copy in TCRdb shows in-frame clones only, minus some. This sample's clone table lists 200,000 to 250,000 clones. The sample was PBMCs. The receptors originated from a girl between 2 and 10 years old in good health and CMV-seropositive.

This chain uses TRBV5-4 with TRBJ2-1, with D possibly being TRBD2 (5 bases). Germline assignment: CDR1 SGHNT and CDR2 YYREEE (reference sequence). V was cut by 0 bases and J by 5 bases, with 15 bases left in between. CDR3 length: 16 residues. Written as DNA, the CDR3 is TGTGCCAGCAGCTTGGGAGGGCAGCGCCTAAACAATGAGCAGTTCTTC. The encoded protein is CASSLGGQRLNNEQFF.

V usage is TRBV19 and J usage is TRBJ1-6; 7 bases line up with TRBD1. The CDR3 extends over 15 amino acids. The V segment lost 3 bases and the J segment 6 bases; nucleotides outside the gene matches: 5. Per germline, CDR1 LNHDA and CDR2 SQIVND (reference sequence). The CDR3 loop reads CASSMMGQSNSPLHF. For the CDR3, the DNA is TGTGCCAGTAGTATGATGGGACAGTCTAATTCACCCCTCCACTTT.

The DNA for the CDR3 is TGTGCCAGCAGCTCACAATCTGGGGCCAACGTCCTGACTTTC. Its translation: CASSSQSGANVLTF. The J gene is TRBJ2-6, the V gene TRBV7-3; no reliable D call. Trimming left V 4 bases short and J 1 base short, with 5 bases between. The germline CDR1 and CDR2 sequences are SGHTA and FQGTGA. The CDR3 runs 14 residues.

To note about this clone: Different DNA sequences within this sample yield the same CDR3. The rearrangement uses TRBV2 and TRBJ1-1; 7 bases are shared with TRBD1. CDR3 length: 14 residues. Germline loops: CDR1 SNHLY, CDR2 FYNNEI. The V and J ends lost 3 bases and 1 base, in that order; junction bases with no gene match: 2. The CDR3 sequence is CASSDRQGNTEAFF. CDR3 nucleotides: TGTGCCAGCAGTGATCGACAGGGGAACACTGAAGCTTTCTTT.

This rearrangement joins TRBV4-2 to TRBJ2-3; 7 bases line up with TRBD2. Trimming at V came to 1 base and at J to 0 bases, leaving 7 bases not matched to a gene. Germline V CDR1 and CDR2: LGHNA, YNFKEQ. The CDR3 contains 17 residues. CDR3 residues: CASSQGEGAPSTDTQYF. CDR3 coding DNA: TGTGCCAGCAGCCAAGGGGAGGGCGCGCCGAGCACAGATACGCAGTATTTT.

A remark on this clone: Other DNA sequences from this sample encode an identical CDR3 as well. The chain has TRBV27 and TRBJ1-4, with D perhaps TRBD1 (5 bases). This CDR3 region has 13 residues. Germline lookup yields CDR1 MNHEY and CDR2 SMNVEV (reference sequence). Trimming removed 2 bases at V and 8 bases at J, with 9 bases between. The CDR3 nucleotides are TGTGCCAGCAGTTTAAGGGGATCCGAAAAACTGTTTTTT. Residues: CASSLRGSEKLFF.

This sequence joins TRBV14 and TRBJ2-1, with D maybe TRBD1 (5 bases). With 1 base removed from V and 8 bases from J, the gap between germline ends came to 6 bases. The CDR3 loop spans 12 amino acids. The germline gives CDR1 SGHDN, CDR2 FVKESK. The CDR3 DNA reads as TGTGCCAGCAGCCAAGGGGGCGATGAGCAGTTCTTC. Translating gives CASSQGGDEQFF.

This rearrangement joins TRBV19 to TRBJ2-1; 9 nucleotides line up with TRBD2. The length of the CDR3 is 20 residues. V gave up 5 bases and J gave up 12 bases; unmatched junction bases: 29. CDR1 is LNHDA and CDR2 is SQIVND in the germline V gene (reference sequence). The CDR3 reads CASSPQGEGYGGRAYLRQFF. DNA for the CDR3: TGTGCCAGTAGTCCACAGGGCGAAGGTTATGGCGGGAGGGCCTATTTGCGGCAGTTCTTC.

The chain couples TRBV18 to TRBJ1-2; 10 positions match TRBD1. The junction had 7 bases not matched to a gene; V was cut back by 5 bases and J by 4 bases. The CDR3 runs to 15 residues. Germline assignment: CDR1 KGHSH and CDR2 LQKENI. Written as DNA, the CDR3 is TGTGCCAGCTCAGCCTCGACAGGGGGCGGCTATGGCTACACCTTC. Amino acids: CASSASTGGGYGYTF.

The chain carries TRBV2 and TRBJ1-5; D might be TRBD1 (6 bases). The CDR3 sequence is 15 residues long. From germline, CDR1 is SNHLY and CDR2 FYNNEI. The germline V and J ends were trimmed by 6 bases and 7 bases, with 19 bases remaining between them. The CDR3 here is CASRVTGRDGQPQHF. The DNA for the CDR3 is TGTGCCAGCAGAGTAACAGGGAGGGATGGCCAGCCCCAGCATTTT.

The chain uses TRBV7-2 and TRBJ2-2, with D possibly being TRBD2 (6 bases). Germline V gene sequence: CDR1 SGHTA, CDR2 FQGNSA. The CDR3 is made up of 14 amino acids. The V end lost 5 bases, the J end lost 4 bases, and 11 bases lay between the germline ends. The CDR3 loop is CASSPIGGTGELFF. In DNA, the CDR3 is TGTGCCAGCAGCCCCATCGGGGGCACCGGGGAGCTGTTTTTT.

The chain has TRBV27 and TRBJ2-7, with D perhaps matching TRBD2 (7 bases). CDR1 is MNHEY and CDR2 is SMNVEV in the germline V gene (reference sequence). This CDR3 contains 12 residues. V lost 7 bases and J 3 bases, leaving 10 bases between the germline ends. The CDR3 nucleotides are TGTGCCAGCATGGGGGGGCGCTACGAGCAGTACTTC. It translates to CASMGGRYEQYF.

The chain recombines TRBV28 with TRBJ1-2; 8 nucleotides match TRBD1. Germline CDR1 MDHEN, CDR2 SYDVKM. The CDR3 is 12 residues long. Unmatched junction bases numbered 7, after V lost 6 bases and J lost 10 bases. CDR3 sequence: CASSLPQGAYTF. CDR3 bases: TGTGCCAGCAGCTTACCCCAGGGGGCCTACACCTTC.

The CDR3 region is CASSPSGKGHEQYF. The CDR3 DNA reads as TGTGCCAGCAGCCCTAGCGGGAAAGGCCACGAGCAGTACTTC. V usage is TRBV14 and J usage is TRBJ2-7; 9 nucleotides line up with TRBD2. This CDR3 comprises 14 residues. After removal of 4 bases from V and 5 bases from J, the junction contained 6 bases not matched to a gene. Germline V lookup: CDR1 SGHDN, CDR2 FVKESK. Based on the CDR3 plus reference TRBV14 and TRBJ2-7, the full variable domain is EAGVTQFPSHSVIEKGQTVTLRCDPISGHDNLYWYRRVMGKEIKFLLHFVKESKQDESGMPNNRFLAERTGGTYSTLKVQPAELEDSGVYFCASSPSGKGHEQYFGPGTRLTVT.

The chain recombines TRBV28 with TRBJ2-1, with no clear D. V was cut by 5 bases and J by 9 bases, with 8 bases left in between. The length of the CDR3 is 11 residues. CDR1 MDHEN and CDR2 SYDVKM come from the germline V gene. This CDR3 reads CASSVLSEQFF. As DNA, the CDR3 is TGTGCCAGCAGTGTCCTTAGTGAGCAGTTCTTC.

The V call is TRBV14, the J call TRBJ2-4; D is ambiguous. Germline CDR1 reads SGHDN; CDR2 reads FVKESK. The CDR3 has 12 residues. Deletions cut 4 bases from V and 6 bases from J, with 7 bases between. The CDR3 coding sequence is TGTGCCAGCAGCCCCTCCGGAAACATTCAGTACTTC. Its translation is CASSPSGNIQYF.

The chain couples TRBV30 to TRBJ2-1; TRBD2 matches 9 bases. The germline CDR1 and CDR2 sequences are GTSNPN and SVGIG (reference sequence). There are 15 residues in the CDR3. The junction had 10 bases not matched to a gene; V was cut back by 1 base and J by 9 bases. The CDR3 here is CAWSEPGLASSEQFF. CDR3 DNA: TGTGCCTGGAGTGAACCGGGACTAGCCTCCAGTGAGCAGTTCTTC.

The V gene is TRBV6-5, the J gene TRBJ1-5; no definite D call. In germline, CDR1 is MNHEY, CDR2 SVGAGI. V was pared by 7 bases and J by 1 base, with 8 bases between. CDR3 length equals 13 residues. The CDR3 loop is CASTSGSNQPQHF. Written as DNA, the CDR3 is TGTGCCAGCACTTCGGGGAGCAATCAGCCCCAGCATTTT.

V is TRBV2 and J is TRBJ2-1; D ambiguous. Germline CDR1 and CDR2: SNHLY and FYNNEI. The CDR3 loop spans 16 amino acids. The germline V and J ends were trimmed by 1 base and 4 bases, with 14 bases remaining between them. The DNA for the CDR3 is TGTGCCAGCAGTGAAGTGTCTCCGGGTAGTTACAATGAGCAGTTCTTC. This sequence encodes CASSEVSPGSYNEQFF.

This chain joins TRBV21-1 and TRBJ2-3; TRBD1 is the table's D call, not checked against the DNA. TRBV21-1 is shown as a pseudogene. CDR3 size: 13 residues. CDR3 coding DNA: TGTGCCAGTTTCGGGACAGGGGAAGATACGCAGTATTTT. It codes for CASFGTGEDTQYF.

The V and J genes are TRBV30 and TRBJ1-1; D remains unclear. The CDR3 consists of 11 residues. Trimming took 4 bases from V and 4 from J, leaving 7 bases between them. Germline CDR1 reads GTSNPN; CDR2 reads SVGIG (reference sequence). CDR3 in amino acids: CAWILITEAFF. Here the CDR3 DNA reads TGTGCCTGGATACTAATCACTGAAGCTTTCTTT.

CDR3 sequence: CAISNVLGDTQYF. The DNA of the CDR3 is TGTGCCATCAGCAACGTCCTAGGAGATACGCAGTATTTT. The J gene is TRBJ2-3, the V gene TRBV10-3; D ambiguous. Trimming cost V 6 bases and J 5 bases, with 12 bases left between them. The CDR3 is 13 residues long. Germline V gives CDR1 ENHRY, CDR2 SYGVKD.

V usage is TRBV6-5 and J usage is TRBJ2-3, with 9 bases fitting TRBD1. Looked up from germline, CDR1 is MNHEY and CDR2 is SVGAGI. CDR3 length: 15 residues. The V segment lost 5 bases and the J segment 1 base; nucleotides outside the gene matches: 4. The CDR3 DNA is TGTGCCAGCAGTCCATGGACAGGGGGCACAGATACGCAGTATTTT. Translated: CASSPWTGGTDTQYF.